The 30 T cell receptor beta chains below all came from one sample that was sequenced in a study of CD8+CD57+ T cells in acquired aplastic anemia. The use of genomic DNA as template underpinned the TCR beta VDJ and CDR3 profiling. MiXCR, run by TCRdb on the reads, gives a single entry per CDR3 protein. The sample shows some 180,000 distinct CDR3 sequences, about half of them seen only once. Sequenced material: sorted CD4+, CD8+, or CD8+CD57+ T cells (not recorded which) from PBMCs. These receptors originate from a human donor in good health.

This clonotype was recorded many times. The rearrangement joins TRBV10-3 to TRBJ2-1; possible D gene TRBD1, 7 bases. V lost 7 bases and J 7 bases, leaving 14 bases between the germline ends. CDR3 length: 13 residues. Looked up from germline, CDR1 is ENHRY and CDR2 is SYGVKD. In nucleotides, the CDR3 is TGTGCCATCACCAGGGGGGTAATGAATGAGCAGTTCTTC. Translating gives CAITRGVMNEQFF.

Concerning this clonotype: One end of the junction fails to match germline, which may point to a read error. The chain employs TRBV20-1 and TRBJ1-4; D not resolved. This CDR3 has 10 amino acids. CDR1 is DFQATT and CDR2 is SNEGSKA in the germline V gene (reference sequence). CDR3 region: CAAANEKLFF. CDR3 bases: TGTGCCGCGGCTAATGAAAAACTGTTTTTT.

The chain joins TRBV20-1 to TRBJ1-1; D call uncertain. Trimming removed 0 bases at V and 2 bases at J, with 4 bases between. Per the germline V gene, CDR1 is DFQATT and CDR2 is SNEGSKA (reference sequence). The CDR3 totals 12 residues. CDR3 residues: CSARDVNTEAFF. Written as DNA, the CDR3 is TGCAGTGCTAGAGATGTTAACACTGAAGCTTTCTTT.

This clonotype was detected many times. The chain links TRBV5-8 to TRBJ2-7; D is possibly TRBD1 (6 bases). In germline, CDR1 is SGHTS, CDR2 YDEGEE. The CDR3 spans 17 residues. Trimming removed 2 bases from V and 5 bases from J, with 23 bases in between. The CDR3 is CASSFRQDSLDMDEQYF. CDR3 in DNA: TGTGCCAGCAGCTTCAGACAGGACTCCTTGGACATGGACGAGCAGTACTTC.

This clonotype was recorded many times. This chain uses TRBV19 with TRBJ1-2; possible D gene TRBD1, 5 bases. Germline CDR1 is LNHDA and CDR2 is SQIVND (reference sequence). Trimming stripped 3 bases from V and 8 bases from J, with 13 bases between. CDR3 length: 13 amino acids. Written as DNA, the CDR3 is TGTGCCAGTAGTATGGACACATTAGGGGGCTACACCTTC. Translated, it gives CASSMDTLGGYTF. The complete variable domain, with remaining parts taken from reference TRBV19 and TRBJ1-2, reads DGGITQSPKYLFRKEGQNVTLSCEQNLNHDAMYWYRQDPGQGLRLIYYSQIVNDFQKGDIAEGYSVSREKKESFPLTVTSAQKNPTAFYLCASSMDTLGGYTFGSGTRLTVV.

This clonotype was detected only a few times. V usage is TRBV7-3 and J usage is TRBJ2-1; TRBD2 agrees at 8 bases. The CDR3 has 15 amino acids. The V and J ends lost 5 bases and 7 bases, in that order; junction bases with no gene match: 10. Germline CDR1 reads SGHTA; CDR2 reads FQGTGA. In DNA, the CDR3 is TGTGCCAGCAGCCCATCTCTCGGGAGGGTGAATGAGCAGTTCTTC. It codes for CASSPSLGRVNEQFF.

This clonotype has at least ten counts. In nucleotides, the CDR3 is TGCAGCGTTGGCGGTAGCGGGAGGGCCAGGGAGACCCAGTACTTC. This gives the protein CSVGGSGRARETQYF. The gene calls are TRBV29-1 and TRBJ2-5; TRBD2 matches at 11 bases. This CDR3 is built from 15 residues. The V and J ends lost 4 bases and 5 bases, in that order; junction bases with no gene match: 9. CDR1 is SQVTM and CDR2 is ANQGSEA in the germline V gene.

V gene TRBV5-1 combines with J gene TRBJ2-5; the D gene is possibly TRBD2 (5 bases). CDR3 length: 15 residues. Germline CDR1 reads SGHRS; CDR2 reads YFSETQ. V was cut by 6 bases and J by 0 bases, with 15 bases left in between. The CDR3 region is CASTSAGAYQETQYF. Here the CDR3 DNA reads TGCGCCAGCACATCGGCGGGCGCGTACCAAGAGACCCAGTACTTC. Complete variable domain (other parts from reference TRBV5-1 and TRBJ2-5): KAGVTQTPRYLIKTRGQQVTLSCSPISGHRSVSWYQQTPGQGLQFLFEYFSETQRNKGNFPGRFSGRQFSNSRSEMNVSTLELGDSALYLCASTSAGAYQETQYFGPGTRLLVL.

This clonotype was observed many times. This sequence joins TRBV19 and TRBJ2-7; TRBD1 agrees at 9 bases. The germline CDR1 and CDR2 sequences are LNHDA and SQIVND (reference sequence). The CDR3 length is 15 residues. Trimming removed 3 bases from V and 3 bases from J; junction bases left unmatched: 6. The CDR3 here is CASSILGTGLYEQYF. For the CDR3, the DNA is TGTGCCAGTAGTATCCTTGGGACAGGGCTCTACGAGCAGTACTTC.

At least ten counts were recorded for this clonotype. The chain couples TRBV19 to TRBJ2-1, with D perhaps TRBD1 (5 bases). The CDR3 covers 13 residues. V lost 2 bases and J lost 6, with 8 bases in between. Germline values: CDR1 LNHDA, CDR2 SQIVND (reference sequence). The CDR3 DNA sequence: TGTGCCAGTAGTATAAGCAGGGCCAATGAGCAGTTCTTC. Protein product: CASSISRANEQFF.

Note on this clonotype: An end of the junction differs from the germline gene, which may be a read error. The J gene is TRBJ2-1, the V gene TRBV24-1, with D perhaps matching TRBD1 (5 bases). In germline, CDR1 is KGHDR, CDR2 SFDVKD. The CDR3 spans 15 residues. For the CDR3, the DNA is TGTGCCACCAGTGCAGGGTATCCGAGTTACAATGAGCAGTGCTTC. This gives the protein CATSAGYPSYNEQCF.

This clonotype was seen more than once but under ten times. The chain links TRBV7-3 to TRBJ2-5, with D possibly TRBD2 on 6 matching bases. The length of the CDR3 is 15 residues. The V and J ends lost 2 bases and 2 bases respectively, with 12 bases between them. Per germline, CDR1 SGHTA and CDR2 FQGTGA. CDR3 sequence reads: CASSLYGTPQETQYF. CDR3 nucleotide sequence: TGTGCCAGCAGCTTATACGGGACTCCTCAAGAGACCCAGTACTTC.

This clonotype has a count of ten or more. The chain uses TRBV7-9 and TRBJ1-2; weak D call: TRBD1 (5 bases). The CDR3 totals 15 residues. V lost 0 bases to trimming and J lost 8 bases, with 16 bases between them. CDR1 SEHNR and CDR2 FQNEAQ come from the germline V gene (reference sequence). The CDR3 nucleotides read TGTGCCAGCAGCTTAGCGTCTCTAGGGGCGGAAGGCTACACCTTC. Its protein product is CASSLASLGAEGYTF.

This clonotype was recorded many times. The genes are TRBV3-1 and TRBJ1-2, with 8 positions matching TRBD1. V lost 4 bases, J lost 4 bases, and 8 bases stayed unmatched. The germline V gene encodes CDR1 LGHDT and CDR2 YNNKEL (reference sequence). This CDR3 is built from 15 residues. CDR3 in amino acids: CASSLRDRMGYGYTF. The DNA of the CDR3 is TGTGCCAGCAGCCTGAGGGACAGGATGGGCTATGGCTACACCTTC. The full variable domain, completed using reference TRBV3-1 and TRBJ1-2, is DTAVSQTPKYLVTQMGNDKSIKCEQNLGHDTMYWYKQDSKKFLKIMFSYNNKELIINETVPNRFSPKSPDKAHLNLHINSLELGDSAVYFCASSLRDRMGYGYTFGSGTRLTVV.

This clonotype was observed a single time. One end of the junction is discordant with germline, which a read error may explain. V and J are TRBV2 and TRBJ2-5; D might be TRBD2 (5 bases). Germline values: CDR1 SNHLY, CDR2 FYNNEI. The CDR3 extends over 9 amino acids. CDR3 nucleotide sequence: TGTGCCAACGGGGAGACCCAGCACTTC. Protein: CANGETQHF.

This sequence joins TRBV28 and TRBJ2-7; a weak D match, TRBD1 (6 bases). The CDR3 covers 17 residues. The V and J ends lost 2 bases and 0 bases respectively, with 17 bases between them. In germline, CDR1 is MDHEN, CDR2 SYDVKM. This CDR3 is CASSLQLRGGYSYEQYF. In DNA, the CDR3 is TGTGCCAGCAGTTTACAACTACGAGGGGGTTACTCCTACGAGCAGTACTTC. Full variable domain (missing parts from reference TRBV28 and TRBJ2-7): DVKVTQSSRYLVKRTGEKVFLECVQDMDHENMFWYRQDPGLGLRLIYFSYDVKMKEKGDIPEGYSVSREKKERFSLILESASTNQTSMYLCASSLQLRGGYSYEQYFGPGTRLTVT.

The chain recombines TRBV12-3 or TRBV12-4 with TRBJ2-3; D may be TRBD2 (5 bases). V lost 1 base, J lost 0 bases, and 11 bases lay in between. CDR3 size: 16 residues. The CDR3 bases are TGTGCCAGCAGTTTAGGATGGCGGACTAGCACAGATACGCAGTATTTT. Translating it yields CASSLGWRTSTDTQYF.

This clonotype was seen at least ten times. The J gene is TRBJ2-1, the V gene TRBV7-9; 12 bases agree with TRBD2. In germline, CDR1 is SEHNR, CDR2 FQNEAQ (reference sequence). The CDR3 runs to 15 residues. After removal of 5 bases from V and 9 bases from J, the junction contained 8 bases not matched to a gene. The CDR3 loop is CASSLLAGGGSEQFF. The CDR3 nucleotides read TGTGCCAGCAGCCTCCTAGCGGGAGGGGGTAGTGAGCAGTTCTTC.

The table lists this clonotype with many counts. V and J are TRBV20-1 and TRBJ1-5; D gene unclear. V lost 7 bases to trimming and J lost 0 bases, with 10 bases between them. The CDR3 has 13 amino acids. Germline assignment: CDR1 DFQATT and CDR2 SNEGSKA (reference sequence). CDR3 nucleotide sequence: TGCAGTGGAAGTCCCAATAGCAATCAGCCCCAGCATTTT. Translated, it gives CSGSPNSNQPQHF.

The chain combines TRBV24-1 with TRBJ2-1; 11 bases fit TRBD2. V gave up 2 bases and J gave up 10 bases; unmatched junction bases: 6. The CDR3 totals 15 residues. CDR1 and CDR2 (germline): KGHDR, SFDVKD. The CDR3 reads CATSDSMTSGEEQFF. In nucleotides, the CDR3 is TGTGCCACCAGTGATTCGATGACTAGCGGGGAAGAGCAGTTCTTC.

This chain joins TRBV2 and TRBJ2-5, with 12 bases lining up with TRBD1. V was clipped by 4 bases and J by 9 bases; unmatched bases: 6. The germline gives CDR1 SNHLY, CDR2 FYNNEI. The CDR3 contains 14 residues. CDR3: CASSVGTGGESQYF. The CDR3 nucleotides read TGTGCCAGCAGTGTGGGGACAGGGGGCGAGTCCCAGTACTTC.

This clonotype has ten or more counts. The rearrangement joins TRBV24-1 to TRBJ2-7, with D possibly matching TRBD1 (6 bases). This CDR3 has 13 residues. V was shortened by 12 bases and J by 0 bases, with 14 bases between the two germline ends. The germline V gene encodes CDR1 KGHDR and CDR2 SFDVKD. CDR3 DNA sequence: TGTGCCGTGGGAAGGGGGAACTCCTACGAGCAGTACTTC. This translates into CAVGRGNSYEQYF.

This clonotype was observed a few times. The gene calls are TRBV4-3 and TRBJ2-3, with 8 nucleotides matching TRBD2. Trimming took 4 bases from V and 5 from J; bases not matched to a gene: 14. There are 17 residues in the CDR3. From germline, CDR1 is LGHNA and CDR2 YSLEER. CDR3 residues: CASSPPPGRAGLDTQYF. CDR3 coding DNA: TGCGCCAGCAGCCCCCCACCCGGGAGGGCCGGGTTAGATACGCAGTATTTT.

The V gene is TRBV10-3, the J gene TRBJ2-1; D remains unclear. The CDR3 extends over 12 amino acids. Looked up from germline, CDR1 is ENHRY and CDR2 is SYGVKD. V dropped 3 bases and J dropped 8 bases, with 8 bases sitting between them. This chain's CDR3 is CAISEAIDEQFF. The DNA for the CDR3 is TGTGCCATCAGTGAAGCGATAGATGAGCAGTTCTTC.

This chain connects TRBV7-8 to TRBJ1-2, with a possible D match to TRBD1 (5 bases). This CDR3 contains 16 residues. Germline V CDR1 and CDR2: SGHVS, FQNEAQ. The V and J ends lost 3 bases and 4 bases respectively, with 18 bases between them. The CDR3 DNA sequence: TGTGCCAGCAGCTTGGGGATGACAGAGCATAGCTATGGCTACACCTTC. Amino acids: CASSLGMTEHSYGYTF.

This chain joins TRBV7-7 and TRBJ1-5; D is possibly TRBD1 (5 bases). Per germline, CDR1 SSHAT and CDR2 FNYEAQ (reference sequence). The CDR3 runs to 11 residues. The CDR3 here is CARGVDQPQHF. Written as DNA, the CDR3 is TGTGCTAGGGGTGTCGATCAGCCCCAGCATTTT.

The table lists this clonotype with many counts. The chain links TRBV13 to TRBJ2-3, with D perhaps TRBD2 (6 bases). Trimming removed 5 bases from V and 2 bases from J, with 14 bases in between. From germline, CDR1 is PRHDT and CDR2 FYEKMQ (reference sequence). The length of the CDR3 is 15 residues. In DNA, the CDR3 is TGTGCCAGCAGCGCGAGCGGGCGGTCCACAGATACGCAGTATTTT. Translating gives CASSASGRSTDTQYF.

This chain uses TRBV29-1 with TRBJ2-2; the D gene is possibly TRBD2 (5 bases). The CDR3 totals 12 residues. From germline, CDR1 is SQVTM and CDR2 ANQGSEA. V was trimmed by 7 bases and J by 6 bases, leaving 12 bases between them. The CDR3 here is CSATSGSGELFF. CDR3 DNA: TGCAGCGCAACCTCGGGGTCCGGGGAGCTGTTTTTT.

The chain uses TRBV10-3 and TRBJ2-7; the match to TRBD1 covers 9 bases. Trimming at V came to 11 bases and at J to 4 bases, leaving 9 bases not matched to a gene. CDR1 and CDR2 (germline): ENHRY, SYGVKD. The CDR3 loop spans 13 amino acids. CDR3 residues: CAATGTGNYEQYF. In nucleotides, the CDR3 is TGTGCCGCGACCGGGACAGGGAATTACGAGCAGTACTTC.

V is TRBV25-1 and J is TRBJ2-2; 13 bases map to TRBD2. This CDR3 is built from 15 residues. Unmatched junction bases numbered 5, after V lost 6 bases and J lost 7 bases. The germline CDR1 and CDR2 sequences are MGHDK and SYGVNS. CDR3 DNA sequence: TGTGCCAGCAGGGTAGGACTAGCGGGAGTCGGGGAGCTGTTTTTT. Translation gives CASRVGLAGVGELFF.